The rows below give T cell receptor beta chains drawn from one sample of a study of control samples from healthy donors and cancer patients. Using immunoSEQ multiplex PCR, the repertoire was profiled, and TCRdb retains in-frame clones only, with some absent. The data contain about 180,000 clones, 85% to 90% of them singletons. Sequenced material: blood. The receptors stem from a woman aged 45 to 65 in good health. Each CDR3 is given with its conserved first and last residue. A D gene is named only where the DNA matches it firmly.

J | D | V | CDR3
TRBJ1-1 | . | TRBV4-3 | CASSQVAGSMNTEAFF
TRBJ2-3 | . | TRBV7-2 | CASSLLTGHPTDTQYF
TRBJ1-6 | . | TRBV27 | CATGTEYNSPLHF
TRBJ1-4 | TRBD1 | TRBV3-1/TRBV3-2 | CASSPPWGQGYEKLFF
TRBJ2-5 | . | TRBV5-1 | CASSAKLPQETQYF
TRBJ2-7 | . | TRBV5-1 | CASSLVGLPGSYEQYF
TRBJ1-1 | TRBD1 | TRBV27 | CASSLSQAGGRLPAFF
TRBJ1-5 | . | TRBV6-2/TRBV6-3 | CASSYSWGAGNQPQHF
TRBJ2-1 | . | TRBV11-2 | CASRGDNYNEQFF
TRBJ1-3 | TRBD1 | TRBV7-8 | CASSRTGNLRNTIYF
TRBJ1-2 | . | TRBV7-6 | CASSLGGANNYGYTF
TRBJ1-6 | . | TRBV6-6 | CASRQNNNSPLHF
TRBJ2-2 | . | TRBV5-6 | CASSLNVGGTGELFF
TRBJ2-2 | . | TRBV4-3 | CASSQEIQETTGELFF
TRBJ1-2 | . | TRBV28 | CASSLGDGYTF
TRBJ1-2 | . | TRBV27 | CASSLKSGVRGYTF
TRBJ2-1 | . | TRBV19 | CASSLQGRTYNEQFF
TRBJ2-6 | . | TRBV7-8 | CASSSGSSGANVLTF
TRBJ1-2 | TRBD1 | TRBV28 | CASRGTWSGQGFLYGYTF
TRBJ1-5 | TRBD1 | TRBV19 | CASLRTGTANQPQHF
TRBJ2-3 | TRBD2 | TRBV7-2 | CASRTPGLRTDTQYF
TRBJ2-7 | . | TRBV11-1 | CASSFGPDGGQYF
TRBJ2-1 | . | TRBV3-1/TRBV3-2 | CASSRMARGNEQFF
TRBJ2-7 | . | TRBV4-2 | CASSPEGYEQYF
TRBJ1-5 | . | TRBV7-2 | CASSSPGTPNQPQHF
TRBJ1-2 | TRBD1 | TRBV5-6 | CASSHRQGSWDYGYTF
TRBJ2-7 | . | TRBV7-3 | CASSPPGGGEQYF
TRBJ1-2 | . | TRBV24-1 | CATGSGSVSGGYTF
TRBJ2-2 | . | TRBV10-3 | CAITGTVNTGELFF
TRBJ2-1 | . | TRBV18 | CASSPSSSEQFF
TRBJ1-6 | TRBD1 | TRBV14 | CASSQRTGRNSPLHF
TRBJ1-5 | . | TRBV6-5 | CASSYSKGGSNQPQHF
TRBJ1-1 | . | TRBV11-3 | CASSLTGNTEAFF
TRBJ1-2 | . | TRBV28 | CASSPLGYGYTF
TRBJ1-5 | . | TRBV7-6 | CASSSNPGSNQPQHF
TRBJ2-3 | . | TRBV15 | CATQGAWEDTQYF
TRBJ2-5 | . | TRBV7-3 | CASSKDRFEETQYF
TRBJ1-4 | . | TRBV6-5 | CASSYTGFGTNEKLFF
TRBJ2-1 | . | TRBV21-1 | CASSPWTGVWNEQFF
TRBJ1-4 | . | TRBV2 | CASERSNEKLFF
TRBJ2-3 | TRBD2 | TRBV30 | CAWSFGAGRTDTQYF
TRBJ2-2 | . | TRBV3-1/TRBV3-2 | CASSQDRTGELFF
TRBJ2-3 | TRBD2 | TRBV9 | CASSVAGRQGLAGGTDTQYF